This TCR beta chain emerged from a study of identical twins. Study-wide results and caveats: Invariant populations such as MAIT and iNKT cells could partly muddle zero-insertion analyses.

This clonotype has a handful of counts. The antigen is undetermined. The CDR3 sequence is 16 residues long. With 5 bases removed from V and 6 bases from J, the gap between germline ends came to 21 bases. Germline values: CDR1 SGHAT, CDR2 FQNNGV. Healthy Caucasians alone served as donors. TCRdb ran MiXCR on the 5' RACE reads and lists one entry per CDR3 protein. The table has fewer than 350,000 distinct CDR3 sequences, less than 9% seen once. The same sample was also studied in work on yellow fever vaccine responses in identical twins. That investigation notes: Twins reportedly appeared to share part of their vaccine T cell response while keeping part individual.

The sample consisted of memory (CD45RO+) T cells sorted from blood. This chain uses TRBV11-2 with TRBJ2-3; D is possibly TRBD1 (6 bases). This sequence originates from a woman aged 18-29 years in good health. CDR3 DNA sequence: TGTGCCAGCAGCGCCTCCAGGGGCCGCATGATGGATACGCAGTATTTT. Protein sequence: CASSASRGRMMDTQYF.